This T cell receptor beta chain stems from a study of CD8 T cells in ankylosing spondylitis. Comment on this clonotype: Its antigen is undetermined.

Broader study findings: Reportedly, disease-linked clones are significantly enriched in ankylosing spondylitis patients' matched synovial fluid. Peripheral blood samples showed relatively rare disease-linked clones, and these clones were CD8+. Ankylosing spondylitis blood seemed to carry a telltale TCR beta motif made of under ten highly homologous variants.

Germline-derived CDR1 and CDR2 are SQVTM and ANQGSEA. There are 13 residues in the CDR3. Trimming took off 5 bases at V and 4 bases at J, with 9 bases between the two ends. As the method for making TCR beta libraries, quantitative 5'-RACE with molecular barcodes was used. TCRdb called the 5' RACE reads again in MiXCR, with one record for every CDR3 protein. The sample has 25,000 to 35,000 distinct CDR3 sequences, 13% to 15% seen once. The sequenced material came from blood. V gene TRBV29-1 combines with J gene TRBJ2-6; D uncertain. This TCR was sampled from a male donor with ankylosing spondylitis or in good health (not recorded which). DNA for the CDR3: TGCAGCGTTAGGGTGGCCGGGGCCAACGTCCTGACTTTC. This gives the protein CSVRVAGANVLTF.